The rows below give T cell receptor beta chains drawn from one sample of a study of blood T cell repertoires in COVID-19. Measured with immunoSEQ multiplex PCR; TCRdb has only the in-frame clones, and not every one. The sample holds 70,000 to 85,000 clones, around 81% seen once. Material: peripheral blood. The receptors were gathered from a human donor in a cohort sampled during active COVID-19. The CDR3 runs from the conserved cysteine through the conserved F or W. Each record gives: D gene, J gene, CDR3 length, V gene, clone size, CDR3 DNA, CDR3 protein. A D gene is named only where the DNA matches it firmly. Rows may omit the clone size; those that give it use once, few, many or a size class.

TRBD1	TRBJ1-6	15	TRBV15	.	TGTGCCACCAGCGCCGGACAGGGGACGAATTCACCCCTCCACTTT	CATSAGQGTNSPLHF
.	TRBJ2-3	14	TRBV7-2	.	TGTGCCAGCAGCGCCCAGGGGGGTGATTATACGCAGTATTTT	CASSAQGGDYTQYF
TRBD1	TRBJ1-5	14	TRBV3-1/TRBV3-2	.	TGTGCCAGCGGGGACAGGGGGAGTAATCAGCCCCAGCATTTT	CASGDRGSNQPQHF
.	TRBJ1-2	12	TRBV3-1/TRBV3-2	.	TGTGCCAGCAGCGCGGGTTTCTATGGCTACACCTTC	CASSAGFYGYTF
.	TRBJ1-1	12	TRBV19	.	TGTGCCAGTCGGTGGGGGGACACTGAAGCTTTCTTT	CASRWGDTEAFF
.	TRBJ2-3	15	TRBV28	.	TGTGCCAGCAGTTTGAGGGGGGGAAGCACAGATACGCAGTATTTT	CASSLRGGSTDTQYF
.	TRBJ1-6	17	TRBV28	.	TGTGCCACCCGTCGGTGGGCCGAGAACAGGGCGAGTTCACCCCTCCACTTT	CATRRWAENRASSPLHF
TRBD1	TRBJ2-2	20	TRBV12-5	.	TGTGCTAGCGCGGAAGTTGCGGCCCCGGGACAGGTGCCGAACACCGGGGAGCTGTTTTTT	CASAEVAAPGQVPNTGELFF
TRBD1	TRBJ2-3	13	TRBV2	.	TGTGCCAGCAGTGGACAGGGGACAGATACGCAGTATTTT	CASSGQGTDTQYF
TRBD1	TRBJ2-1	15	TRBV9	.	TGTGCCAGCAGCGCCGGGACAGGCCACGGGGATGAGCAGTTCTTC	CASSAGTGHGDEQFF
TRBD1	TRBJ1-4	18	TRBV9	.	TGTGCCAGCAGCGCCACAGGGGGAGGATCATTGACTAATGAAAAACTGTTTTTT	CASSATGGGSLTNEKLFF
TRBD1	TRBJ1-1	16	TRBV7-8	.	TGTGCCAGCAGGATTGGGTTTACAGGGGGCCACACTGAAGCTTTCTTT	CASRIGFTGGHTEAFF
.	TRBJ2-7	14	TRBV18	.	TGTGCCAGCTCACCCGGGACATTAGAATACGAGCAGTACTTC	CASSPGTLEYEQYF
.	TRBJ1-1	16	TRBV5-5	once	TGTGCCAGCAGCTTGAGGCCAGGGCTTATGAACACTGAAGCTTTCTTT	CASSLRPGLMNTEAFF
TRBD1	TRBJ2-7	13	TRBV18	.	TGTGCCAGCTCGGGACAGGGGGGCTACGAGCAGTACTTC	CASSGQGGYEQYF
TRBD1	TRBJ2-2	15	TRBV11-3	.	TGTGCCAGCAGCTTAGCGACAGGGTTGGCCGGGGAGCTGTTTTTT	CASSLATGLAGELFF
TRBD1	TRBJ1-2	15	TRBV9	.	TGTGCCAGCAGCAGACAGGGGGCGCAGAACTATGGCTACACCTTC	CASSRQGAQNYGYTF
.	TRBJ2-3	17	TRBV19	.	TGTGCCAGTAGTATAGTTGCGGCAGTGGCTGGAGCAGATACGCAGTATTTT	CASSIVAAVAGADTQYF
.	TRBJ1-6	14	TRBV9	.	TGTGCCAGCAGCGTCAGAGGGTACGGGTCACCCCTCCACTTT	CASSVRGYGSPLHF
.	TRBJ2-2	14	TRBV5-8	.	TGTGCCGCCGCCTGGCAGGGGAACACCGGGGAGCTGTTTTTT	CAAAWQGNTGELFF
TRBD2	TRBJ2-1	15	TRBV5-1	.	TGCGCCAGCAGCGTGGTAGTGGGGGGGTCAAATGAGCAGTTCTTC	CASSVVVGGSNEQFF
TRBD1	TRBJ2-7	16	TRBV19	.	TGTGCCAGTAGTGGCCTAGCCGGGACAGGGAACCCCGAGCAGTACTTC	CASSGLAGTGNPEQYF
TRBD2	TRBJ2-5	16	TRBV2	.	TGTGCCAGCAACCCTACGTTCAAGCGGGAGCTGGTGACCCAGTACTTC	CASNPTFKRELVTQYF
TRBD2	TRBJ2-7	15	TRBV7-2	once	TGTGCCAGCAGTCGCTCTAGCGGGAGGTCGGGAGAGCAGTACTTC	CASSRSSGRSGEQYF